This T cell receptor beta chain originates from a study of blood T cell repertoires in COVID-19. Individuals drawn from approximately 26 US areas were about 18 to 95 years old. Data came from immunoSEQ multiplex PCR; TCRdb stores just in-frame clones and leaves some out. This table holds about 250,000 clones, 85% to 90% found once. The TCR sequence derives from a man in his forties or fifties who had recovered from COVID-19. The sample was PBMCs or T cells enriched from blood (not recorded which).

The CDR3 sequence: CASSYGGGGTQYF. The CDR3 nucleotides are TGTGCCAGCAGTTACGGGGGCGGCGGGACCCAGTACTTC. The V and J genes are TRBV6-5 and TRBJ2-5; possibly TRBD1 for D (6 bases). V lost 2 bases, J lost 7 bases, and 11 bases lay in between. This CDR3 region has 13 residues. Germline CDR1 is MNHEY and CDR2 is SVGAGI.